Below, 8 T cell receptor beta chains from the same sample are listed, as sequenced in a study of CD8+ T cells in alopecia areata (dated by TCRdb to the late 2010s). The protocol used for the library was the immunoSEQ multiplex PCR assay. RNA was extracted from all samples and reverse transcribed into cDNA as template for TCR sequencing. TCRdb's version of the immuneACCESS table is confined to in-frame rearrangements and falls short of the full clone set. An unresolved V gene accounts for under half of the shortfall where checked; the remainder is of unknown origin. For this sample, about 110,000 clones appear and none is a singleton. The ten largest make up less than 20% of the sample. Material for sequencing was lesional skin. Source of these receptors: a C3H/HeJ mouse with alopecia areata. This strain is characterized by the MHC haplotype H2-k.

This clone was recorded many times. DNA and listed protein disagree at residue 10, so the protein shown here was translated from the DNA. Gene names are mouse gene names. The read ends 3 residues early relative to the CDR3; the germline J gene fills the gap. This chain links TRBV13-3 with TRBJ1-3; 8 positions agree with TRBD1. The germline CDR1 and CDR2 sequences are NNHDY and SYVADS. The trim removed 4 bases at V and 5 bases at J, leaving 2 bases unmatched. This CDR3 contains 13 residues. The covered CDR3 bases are TGTGCCAGCAGTTGGGACAGGAGAAATACG. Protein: CASSWDRRNT. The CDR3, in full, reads CASSWDRRNTLYF.

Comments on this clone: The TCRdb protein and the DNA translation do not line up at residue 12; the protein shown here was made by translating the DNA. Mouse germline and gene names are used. Incomplete CDR3 DNA: TGTGCCAGCAGTGATCAGGGACAGGACCGATCGCCC. Protein sequence: CASSDQGQDRSP. The CDR3 as a whole reads CASSDQGQDRSPLYF. The rearrangement links TRBV13-1 to TRBJ1-6; 8 positions agree with TRBD1. The CDR3 end falls 3 residues outside the read, so it is completed with the germline J gene. TRBJ1-6 is an ORF for which the function is uncertain. This CDR3 has 15 residues. V lost 1 base and J lost 10; bases outside the gene matches: 7. Germline values: CDR1 NSHNY, CDR2 SYGAGN.

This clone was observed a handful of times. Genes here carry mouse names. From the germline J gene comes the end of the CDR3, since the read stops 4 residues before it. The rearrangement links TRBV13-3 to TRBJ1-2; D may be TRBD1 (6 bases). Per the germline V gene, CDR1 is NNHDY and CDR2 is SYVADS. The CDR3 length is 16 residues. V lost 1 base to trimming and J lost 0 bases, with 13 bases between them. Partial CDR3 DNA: TGTGCCAGCAGTGATAAGGGGGGGGATGCAAACTCC. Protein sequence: CASSDKGGDANS. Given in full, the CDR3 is CASSDKGGDANSDYTF.

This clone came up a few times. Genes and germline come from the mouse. CDR3 DNA (partial): TGCACCTGCAGTGCAGAGGAGGCAGGGTCCAACGAA. Translation gives CTCSAEEAGSNE. The whole CDR3 protein is CTCSAEEAGSNERLFF. The chain carries TRBV1 and TRBJ1-4, with TRBD1 as a possible D gene (5 bases). The read ends 4 residues early relative to the CDR3; the germline J gene fills the gap. This CDR3 has 16 amino acids. Per germline, CDR1 NSQYPW and CDR2 LRSPGD (reference sequence). V was trimmed by 0 bases and J by 2 bases, leaving 10 bases between them. The full variable domain, completed using reference TRBV1 and TRBJ1-4, is VTLLEQNPRWRLVPRGQAVNLRCILKNSQYPWMSWYQQDLQKQLQWLFTLRSPGDKEVKSLPGADYLATRVTDTELRLQVANMSQGRTLYCTCSAEEAGSNERLFFGHGTKLSVL.

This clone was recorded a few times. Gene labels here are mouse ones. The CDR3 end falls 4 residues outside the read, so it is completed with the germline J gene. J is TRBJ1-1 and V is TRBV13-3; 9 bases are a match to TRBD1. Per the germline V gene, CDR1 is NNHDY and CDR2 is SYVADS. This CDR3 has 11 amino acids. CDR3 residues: CATTGGTEVFF. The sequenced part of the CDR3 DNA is TGTGCCACGACAGGGGGAACA.

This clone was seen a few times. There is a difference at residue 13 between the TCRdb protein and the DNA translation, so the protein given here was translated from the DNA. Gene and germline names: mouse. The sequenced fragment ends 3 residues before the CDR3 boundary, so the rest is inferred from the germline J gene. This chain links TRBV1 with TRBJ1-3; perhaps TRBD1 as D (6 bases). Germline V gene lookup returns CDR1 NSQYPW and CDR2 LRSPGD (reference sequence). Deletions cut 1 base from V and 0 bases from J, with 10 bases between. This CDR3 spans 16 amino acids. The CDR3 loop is CTCSAGGPSSGNTLYF. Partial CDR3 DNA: TGCACCTGCAGTGCAGGGGGGCCCTCTTCTGGAAATACG.

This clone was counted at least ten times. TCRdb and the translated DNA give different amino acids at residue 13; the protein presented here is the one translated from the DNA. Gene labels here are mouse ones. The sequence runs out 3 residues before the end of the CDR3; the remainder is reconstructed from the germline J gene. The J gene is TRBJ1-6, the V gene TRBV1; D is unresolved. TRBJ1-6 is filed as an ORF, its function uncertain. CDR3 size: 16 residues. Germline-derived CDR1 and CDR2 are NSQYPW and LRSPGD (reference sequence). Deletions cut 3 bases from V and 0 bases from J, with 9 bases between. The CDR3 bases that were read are TGCACCTGCAGTGCCGTACACAATTCCTATAATTCGCCC. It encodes CTCSAVHNSYNSP. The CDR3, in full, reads CTCSAVHNSYNSPLYF.

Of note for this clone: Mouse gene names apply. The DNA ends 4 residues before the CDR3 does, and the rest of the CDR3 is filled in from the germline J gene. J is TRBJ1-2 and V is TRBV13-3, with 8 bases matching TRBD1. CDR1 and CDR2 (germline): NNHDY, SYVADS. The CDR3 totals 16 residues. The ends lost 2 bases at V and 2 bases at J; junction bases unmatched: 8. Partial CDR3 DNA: TGTGCCAGCAGTGAGTCCCCGAACAGGGGGAACTCC. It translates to CASSESPNRGNS. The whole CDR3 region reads CASSESPNRGNSDYTF.